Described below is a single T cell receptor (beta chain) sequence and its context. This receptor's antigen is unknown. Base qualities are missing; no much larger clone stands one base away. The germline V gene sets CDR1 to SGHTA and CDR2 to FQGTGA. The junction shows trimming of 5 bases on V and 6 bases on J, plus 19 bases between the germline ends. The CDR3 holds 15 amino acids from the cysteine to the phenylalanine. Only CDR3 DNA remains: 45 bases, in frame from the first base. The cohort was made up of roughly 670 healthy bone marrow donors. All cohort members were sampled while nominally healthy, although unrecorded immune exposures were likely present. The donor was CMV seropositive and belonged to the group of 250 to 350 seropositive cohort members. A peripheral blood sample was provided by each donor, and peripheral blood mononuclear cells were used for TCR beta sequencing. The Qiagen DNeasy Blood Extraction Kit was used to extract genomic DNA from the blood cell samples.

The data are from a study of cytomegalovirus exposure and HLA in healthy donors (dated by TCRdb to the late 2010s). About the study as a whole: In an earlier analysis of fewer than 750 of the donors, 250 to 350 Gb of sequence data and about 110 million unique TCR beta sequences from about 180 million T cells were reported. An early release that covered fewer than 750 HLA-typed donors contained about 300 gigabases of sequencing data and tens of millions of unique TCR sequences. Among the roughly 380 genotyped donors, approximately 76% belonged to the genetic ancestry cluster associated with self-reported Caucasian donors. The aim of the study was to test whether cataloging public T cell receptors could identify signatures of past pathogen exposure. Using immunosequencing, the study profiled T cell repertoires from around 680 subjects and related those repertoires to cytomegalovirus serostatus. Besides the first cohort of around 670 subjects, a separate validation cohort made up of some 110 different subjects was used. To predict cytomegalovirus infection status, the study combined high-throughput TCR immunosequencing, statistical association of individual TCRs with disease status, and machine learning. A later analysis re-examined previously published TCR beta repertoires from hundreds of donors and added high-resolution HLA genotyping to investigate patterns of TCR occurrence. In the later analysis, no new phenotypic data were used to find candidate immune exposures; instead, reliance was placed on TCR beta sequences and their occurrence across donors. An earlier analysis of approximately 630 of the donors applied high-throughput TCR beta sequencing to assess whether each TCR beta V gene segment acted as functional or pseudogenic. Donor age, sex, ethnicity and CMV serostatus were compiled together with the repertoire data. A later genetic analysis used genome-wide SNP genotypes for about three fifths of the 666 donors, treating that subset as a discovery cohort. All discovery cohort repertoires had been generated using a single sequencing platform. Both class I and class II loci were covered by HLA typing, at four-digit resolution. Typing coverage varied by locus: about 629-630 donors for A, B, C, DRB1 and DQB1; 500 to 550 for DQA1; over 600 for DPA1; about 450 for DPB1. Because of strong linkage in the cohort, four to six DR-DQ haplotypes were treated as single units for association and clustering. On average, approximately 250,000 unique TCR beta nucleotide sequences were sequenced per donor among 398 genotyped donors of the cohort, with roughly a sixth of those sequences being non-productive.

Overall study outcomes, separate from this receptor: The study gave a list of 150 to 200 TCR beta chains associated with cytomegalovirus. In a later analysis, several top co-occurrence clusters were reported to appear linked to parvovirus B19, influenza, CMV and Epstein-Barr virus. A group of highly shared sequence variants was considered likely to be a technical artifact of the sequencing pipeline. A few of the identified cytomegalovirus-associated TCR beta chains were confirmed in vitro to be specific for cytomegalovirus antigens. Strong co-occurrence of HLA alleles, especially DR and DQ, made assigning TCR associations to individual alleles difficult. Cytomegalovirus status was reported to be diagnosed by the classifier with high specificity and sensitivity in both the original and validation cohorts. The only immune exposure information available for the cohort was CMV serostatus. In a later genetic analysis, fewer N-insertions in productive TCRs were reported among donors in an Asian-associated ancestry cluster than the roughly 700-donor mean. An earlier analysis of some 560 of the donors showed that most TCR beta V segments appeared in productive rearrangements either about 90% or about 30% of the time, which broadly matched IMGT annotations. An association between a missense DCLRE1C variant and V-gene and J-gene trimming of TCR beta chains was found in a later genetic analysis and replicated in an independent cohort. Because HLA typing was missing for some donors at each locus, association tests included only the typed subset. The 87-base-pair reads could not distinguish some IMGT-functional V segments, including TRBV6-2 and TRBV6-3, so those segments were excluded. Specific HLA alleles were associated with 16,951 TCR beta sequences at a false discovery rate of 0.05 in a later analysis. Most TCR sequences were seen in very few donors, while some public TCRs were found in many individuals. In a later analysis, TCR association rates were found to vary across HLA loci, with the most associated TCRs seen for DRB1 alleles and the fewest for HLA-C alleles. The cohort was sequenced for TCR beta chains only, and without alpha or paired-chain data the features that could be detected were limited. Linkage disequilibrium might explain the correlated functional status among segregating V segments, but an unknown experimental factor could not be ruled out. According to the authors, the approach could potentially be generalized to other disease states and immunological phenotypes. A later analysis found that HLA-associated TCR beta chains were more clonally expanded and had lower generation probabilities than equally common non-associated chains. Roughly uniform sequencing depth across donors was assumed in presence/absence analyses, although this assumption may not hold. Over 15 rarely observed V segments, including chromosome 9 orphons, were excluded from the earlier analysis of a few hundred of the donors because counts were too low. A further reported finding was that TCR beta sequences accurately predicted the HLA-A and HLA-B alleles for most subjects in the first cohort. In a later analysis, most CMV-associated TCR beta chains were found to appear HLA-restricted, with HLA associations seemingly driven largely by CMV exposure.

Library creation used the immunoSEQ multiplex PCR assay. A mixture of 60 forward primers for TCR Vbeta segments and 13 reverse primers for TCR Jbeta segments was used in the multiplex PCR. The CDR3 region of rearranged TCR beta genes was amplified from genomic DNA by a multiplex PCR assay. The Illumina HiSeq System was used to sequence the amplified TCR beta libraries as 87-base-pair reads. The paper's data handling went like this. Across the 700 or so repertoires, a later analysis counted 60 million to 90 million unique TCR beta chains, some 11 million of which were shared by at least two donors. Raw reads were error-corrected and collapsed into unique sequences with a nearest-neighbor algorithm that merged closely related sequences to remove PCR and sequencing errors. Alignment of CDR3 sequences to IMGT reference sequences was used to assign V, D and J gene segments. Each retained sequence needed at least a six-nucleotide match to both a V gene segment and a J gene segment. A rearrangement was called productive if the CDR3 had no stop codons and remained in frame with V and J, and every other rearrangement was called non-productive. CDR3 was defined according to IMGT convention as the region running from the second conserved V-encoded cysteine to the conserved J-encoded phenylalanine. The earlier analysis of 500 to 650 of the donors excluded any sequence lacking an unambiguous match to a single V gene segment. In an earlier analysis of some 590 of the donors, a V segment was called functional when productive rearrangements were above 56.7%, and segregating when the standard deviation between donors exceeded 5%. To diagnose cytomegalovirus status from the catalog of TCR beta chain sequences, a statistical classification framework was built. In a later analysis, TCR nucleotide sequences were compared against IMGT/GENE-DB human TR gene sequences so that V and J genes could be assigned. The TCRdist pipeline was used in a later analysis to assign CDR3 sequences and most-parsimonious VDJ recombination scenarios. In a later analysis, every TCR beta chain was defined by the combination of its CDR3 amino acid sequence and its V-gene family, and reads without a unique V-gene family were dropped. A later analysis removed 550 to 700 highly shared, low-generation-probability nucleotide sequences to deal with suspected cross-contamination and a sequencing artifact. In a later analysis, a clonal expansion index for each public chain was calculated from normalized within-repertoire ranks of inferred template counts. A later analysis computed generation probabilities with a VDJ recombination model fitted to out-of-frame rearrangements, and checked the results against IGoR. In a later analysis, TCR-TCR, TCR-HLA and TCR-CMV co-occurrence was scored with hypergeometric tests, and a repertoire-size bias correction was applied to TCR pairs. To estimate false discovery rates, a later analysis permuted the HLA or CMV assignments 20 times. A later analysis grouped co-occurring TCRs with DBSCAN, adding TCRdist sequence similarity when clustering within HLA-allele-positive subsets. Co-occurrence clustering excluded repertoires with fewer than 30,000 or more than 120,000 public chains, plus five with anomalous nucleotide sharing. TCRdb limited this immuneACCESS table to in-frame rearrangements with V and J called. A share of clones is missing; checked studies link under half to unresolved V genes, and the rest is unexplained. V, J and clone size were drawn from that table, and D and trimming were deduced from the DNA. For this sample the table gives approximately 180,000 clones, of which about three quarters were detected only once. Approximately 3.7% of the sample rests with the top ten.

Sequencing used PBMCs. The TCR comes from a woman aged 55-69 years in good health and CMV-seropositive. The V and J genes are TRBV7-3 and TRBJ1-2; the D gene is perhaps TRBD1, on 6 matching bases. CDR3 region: CASSPHPGEGNGYTF. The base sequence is TGTGCCAGCAGCCCCCACCCAGGGGAGGGGAATGGCTACACCTTC.